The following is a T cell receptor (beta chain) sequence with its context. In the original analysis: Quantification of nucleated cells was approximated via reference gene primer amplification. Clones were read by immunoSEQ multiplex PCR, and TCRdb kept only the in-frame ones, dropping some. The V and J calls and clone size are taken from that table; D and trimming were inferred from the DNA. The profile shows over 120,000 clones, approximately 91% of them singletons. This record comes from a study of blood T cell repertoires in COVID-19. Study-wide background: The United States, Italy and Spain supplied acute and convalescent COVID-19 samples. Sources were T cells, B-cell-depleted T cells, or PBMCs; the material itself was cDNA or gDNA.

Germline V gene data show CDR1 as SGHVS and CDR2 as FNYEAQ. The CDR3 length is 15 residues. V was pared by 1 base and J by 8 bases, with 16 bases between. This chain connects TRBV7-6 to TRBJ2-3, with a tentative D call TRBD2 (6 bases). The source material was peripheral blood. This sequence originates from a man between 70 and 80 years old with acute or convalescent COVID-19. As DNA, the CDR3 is TGTGCCAGCAGCTTAGATCCTAACTGGGGGGTTACGCAGTATTTT. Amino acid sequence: CASSLDPNWGVTQYF.